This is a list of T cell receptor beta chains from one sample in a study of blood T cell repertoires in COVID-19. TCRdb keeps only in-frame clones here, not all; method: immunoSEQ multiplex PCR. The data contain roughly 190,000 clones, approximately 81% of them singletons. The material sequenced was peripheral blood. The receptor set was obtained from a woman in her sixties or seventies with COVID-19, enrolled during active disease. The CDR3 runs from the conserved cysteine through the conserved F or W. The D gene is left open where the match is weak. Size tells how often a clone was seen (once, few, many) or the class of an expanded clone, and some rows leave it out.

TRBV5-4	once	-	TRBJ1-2	TGTGCCAGCAGCTTGGGACCGGGGGGAGACTATGGCTACACCTTC	CASSLGPGGDYGYTF
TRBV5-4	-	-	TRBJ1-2	TGTGCCAGCAGCTTGGCGGGATATGGCTACACCTTC	CASSLAGYGYTF
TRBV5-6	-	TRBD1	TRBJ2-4	TGTGCCAGCAGCACCCGCGGACAGGGGTTGGCCAAAAACATTCAGTACTTC	CASSTRGQGLAKNIQYF
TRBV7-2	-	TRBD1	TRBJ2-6	TGTGCCAGCAGCTCGTCAGGGGGCTCTGGGGCCAACGTCCTGACTTTC	CASSSSGGSGANVLTF
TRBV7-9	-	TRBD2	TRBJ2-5	TGTGCCAGCAGCTTAGGAGGCGCGGGGGAAGAGACCCAGTACTTC	CASSLGGAGEETQYF
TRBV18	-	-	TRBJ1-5	TGTGCCAGCTCCCCAGGTGGCACTGGGGGCCCCTATCAGCCCCAGCATTTT	CASSPGGTGGPYQPQHF
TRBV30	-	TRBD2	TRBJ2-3	TGTGCCTGGAATCCGGGACTACCAAGCACAGATACGCAGTATTTT	CAWNPGLPSTDTQYF
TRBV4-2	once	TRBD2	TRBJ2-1	TGTGCCAGCAGCCAAGGGTCTACTAGCGGGCATGGCGATGAGCAGTTCTTC	CASSQGSTSGHGDEQFF
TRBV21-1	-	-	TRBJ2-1	TGTGCCAGCAGCAATGACCTCAGGGGAACCAATGAGCAGTTCTTC	CASSNDLRGTNEQFF
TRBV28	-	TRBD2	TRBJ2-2	TGTGCCAGCAGTTTGGAAGGACTAGCGGGCCCCGGGGAGCTGTTTTTT	CASSLEGLAGPGELFF
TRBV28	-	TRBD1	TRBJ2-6	TGTGCCAGCAAGGGGACAGGTTCATTTCTTGGGGCCAACGTCCTGACTTTC	CASKGTGSFLGANVLTF
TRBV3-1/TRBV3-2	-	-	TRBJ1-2	TGTGCCAGCAGCCAAGGAGGCCTCACGGCGGGGGACTCCTATGGCTACACCTTC	CASSQGGLTAGDSYGYTF
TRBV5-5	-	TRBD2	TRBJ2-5	TGTGCCAGCAGCTTCGTAAGCGGGGGACAACAAGAGACCCAGTACTTC	CASSFVSGGQQETQYF
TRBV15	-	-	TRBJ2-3	TGTGCCACCAGCAGATACAGAGCAGATACGCAGTATTTT	CATSRYRADTQYF
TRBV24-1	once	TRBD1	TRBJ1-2	TGTGCCACCAGTGACCAACCGGGACAGGGTAACTATGGCTACACCTTC	CATSDQPGQGNYGYTF
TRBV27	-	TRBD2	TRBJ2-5	TGTGCCAGCAGTCCCCAAGGCGGGGGGGCCCTCGAGACCCAGTACTTC	CASSPQGGGALETQYF
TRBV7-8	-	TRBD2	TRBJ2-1	TGTGCCAGCAGCGCTCCGGGACTAGCAGGGGAGCAGTTCTTC	CASSAPGLAGEQFF
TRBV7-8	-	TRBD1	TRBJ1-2	TGTGCCAGCAGCATAGGACAGGGGTCCTATGGCTACACCTTC	CASSIGQGSYGYTF
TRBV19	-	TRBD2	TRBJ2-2	TGTGCCAGTACCAACTTTGCGGGGGAGGACACCGGGGAGCTGTTTTTT	CASTNFAGEDTGELFF
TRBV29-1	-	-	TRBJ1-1	TGCAGCGTTGTGCCGGGCACTGAAGCTTTCTTT	CSVVPGTEAFF
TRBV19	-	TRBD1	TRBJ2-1	TGTGCCAGCTCTGGACAGGGGGCTTTCAATGAGCAGTTCTTC	CASSGQGAFNEQFF
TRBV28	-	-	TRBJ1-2	TGTGCCAGCAGTTCGACGGGGGGAGGCTATGGCTACACCTTC	CASSSTGGGYGYTF
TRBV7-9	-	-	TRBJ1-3	TGTGCCAGCAGCTTAGTATCGTCTGGAAACACCATATATTTT	CASSLVSSGNTIYF
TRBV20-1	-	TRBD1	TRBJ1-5	TGCAGTGCTAGTTCGGAGCAGGGGGGCAATCAGCCCCAGCATTTT	CSASSEQGGNQPQHF
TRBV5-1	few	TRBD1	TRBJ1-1	TGCGCCAGCAGCTTGGCCGGGACAGGGGGAACTGAAGCTTTCTTT	CASSLAGTGGTEAFF
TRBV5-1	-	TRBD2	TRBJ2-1	TGCGCCAGCTGGGGACTAGTCAACAATGAGCAGTTCTTC	CASWGLVNNEQFF
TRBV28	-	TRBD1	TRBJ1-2	TGTGCCAGCAGTTTATCGACAGGGGAGCTCCATGGCTACACCTTC	CASSLSTGELHGYTF
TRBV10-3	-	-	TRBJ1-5	TGTGCCATCAGTGAGTCCTTGACAGGCTATAGCAATCAGCCCCAGCATTTT	CAISESLTGYSNQPQHF
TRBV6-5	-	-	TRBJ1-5	TGTGCCAGCAGTACCGGGACATTCGGGCCCCAGCATTTT	CASSTGTFGPQHF
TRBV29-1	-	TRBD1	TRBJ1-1	TGCAGCGCGGAACAGGGGGAGGTTGAAGCTTTCTTT	CSAEQGEVEAFF
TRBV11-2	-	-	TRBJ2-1	TGTGCCAGCAGCTCGAGGACATCCCCTCATTCGAATCAGCAGTTCTTC	CASSSRTSPHSNQQFF
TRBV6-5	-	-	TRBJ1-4	TGTGCCACATCGACAAGGGGTTTTACTAATGAAAAACTGTTTTTT	CATSTRGFTNEKLFF
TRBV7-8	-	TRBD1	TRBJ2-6	TGTGCCAGCAGCTACCGGGACAGTGTACTCTCTGGGGCCAACGTCCTGACTTTC	CASSYRDSVLSGANVLTF
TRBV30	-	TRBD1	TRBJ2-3	TGTGCCTGGATCGGACAGGACCTCACAGATACGCAGTATTTT	CAWIGQDLTDTQYF
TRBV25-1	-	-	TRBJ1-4	TGTGCCAGCAGTGGAGGACGGGGGGAAAAACTGTTTTTT	CASSGGRGEKLFF
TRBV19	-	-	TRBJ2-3	TGTGCCAGTAGTACCTACACAGATACGCAGTATTTT	CASSTYTDTQYF
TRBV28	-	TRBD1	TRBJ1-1	TGTGCCAGCAGCGTCAGGGGGCGCGTGAACACTGAAGCTTTCTTT	CASSVRGRVNTEAFF
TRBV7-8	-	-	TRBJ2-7	TGTGCCAGCAGCCCCCCTTTTGGGCAGGGAAGAAGGGAGCAGTACTTC	CASSPPFGQGRREQYF
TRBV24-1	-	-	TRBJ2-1	TGTGCCACCAGTGACCCTCAAATCGGGCAGTTCTTC	CATSDPQIGQFF
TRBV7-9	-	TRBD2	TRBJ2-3	TGTGCCAGCAGCTTGAAGCTAGCGGGAGTAGCAGATACGCAGTATTTT	CASSLKLAGVADTQYF
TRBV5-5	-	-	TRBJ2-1	TGTGCCAGCAGAGACACAAGACCCCAGGGATACAATGAGCAGTTCTTC	CASRDTRPQGYNEQFF
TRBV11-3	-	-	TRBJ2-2	TGTGCCAGCAGCTTAGATCTAGTAGCGGCGAACACCGGGGAGCTGTTTTTT	CASSLDLVAANTGELFF
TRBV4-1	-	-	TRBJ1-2	TGCGCCAGCAGCCAAGCCGCCGGTTCTCTCTATGGCTACACCTTC	CASSQAAGSLYGYTF
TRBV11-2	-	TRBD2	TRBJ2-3	TGTGCCAGCAGCTTAGGTGGCGGGGGGGCCGCAGATACGCAGTATTTT	CASSLGGGGAADTQYF
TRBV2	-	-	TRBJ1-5	TGTGCCAGCAGTGAGACAGTCAGCAATCAGCCCCAGCATTTT	CASSETVSNQPQHF
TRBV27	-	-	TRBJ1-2	TGTGCCAGCAGTTTATCGGGGGGGCGCAACTATGGCTACACCTTC	CASSLSGGRNYGYTF
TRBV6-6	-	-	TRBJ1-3	TGTGCCAGCACCCCACAGCAACTCGCTGGAAACACCATATATTTT	CASTPQQLAGNTIYF
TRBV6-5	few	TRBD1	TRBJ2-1	TGTGCCAGCAGCCACGGGGTCGGACAGGGTAGTGAGCAGTTCTTC	CASSHGVGQGSEQFF
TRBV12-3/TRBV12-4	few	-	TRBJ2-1	TGTGCCAGCAGTTTTCTTTCCTACAATGAGCAGTTCTTC	CASSFLSYNEQFF